A single sample is the source of the 16 T cell receptor beta chains below, sequenced in a study of CD8 T cells in Susac syndrome. Random-hexamer reverse transcription was applied to about 0.5 to 1 ug RNA. A single record per CDR3 protein comes from TCRdb applying MiXCR to the immunoSEQ multiplex PCR reads. This sample has approximately 170,000 distinct CDR3 sequences; 92% occur once, and the top ten carry 0.065% to 0.1%. Sequenced material: CD4+ T cells from PBMCs. These receptors originate from a human donor in good health.

The V and J genes are TRBV2 and TRBJ2-1; 11 bases are shared with TRBD1. The J segment lost 4 bases and the V segment lost 6 bases, leaving 5 bases of the junction unmatched. Germline CDR1 reads SNHLY; CDR2 reads FYNNEI. The CDR3 covers 15 residues. The CDR3 DNA is TGTGCCAGCAGCCGCGGACAGGGGGCGTACAATGAGCAGTTCTTC. It codes for CASSRGQGAYNEQFF.

The gene calls are TRBV20-1 and TRBJ1-1; TRBD1 matches at 7 bases. With 1 base clipped from V and 5 bases from J, the junction kept 1 base outside the gene matches. The CDR3 runs to 12 residues. Per germline, CDR1 DFQATT and CDR2 SNEGSKA (reference sequence). The CDR3 nucleotides read TGCAGTGCTAGAGGGGGACAGACTGAAGCTTTCTTT. This codes for CSARGGQTEAFF.

V and J are TRBV4-3 and TRBJ1-5; D remains unclear. The CDR3 runs to 15 residues. Trimming removed 0 bases from V and 2 bases from J, with 8 bases in between. The germline V gene encodes CDR1 LGHNA and CDR2 YSLEER. CDR3 loop: CASSQDPKGNQPQHF. The CDR3 DNA follows: TGCGCCAGCAGCCAAGATCCGAAAGGCAATCAGCCCCAGCATTTT.

The V and J genes are TRBV24-1 and TRBJ1-3, with a possible D match to TRBD1 (5 bases). The CDR3 is 14 residues long. Trimming shortened V by 3 bases and J by 2 bases, and 7 bases separated the two germline ends. CDR1 KGHDR and CDR2 SFDVKD come from the germline V gene. As DNA, the CDR3 is TGTGCCACCAGTGATCCGGGACCTGGAAACACCATATATTTT. Amino acids: CATSDPGPGNTIYF.

The genes are TRBV2 and TRBJ1-2, with D perhaps matching TRBD1 (6 bases). V was trimmed by 6 bases and J by 8 bases, leaving 16 bases between them. Germline loops: CDR1 SNHLY, CDR2 FYNNEI. The CDR3 length is 13 residues. The chain's CDR3 is CASSQGPRYGYTF. Written as DNA, the CDR3 is TGTGCCAGCAGCCAGGGGCCGCGTTACGGCTACACCTTC.

The rearrangement joins TRBV20-1 to TRBJ2-7; 8 nucleotides line up with TRBD1. The germline gives CDR1 DFQATT, CDR2 SNEGSKA (reference sequence). This CDR3 contains 14 residues. V was clipped by 1 base and J by 2 bases; unmatched bases: 4. The CDR3 reads CSARGQGSAYEQYF. The CDR3 DNA sequence: TGCAGTGCTAGAGGACAGGGGAGCGCCTACGAGCAGTACTTC.

J is TRBJ2-5 and V is TRBV10-3; D gene uncertain. V was pared by 2 bases and J by 2 bases, with 9 bases between. CDR1 is ENHRY and CDR2 is SYGVKD in the germline V gene. This CDR3 is built from 14 residues. CDR3 sequence (DNA): TGTGCCATCAGTGAGAGGGCTAATCAAGAGACCCAGTACTTC. Its protein is CAISERANQETQYF.

CDR3 coding DNA: TGTGCCAGCGGCCCTCGACAGGGGCGGTCTGGGGCCAACGTCCTGACTTTC. Its translation is CASGPRQGRSGANVLTF. The rearrangement joins TRBV27 to TRBJ2-6; 8 bases are a match to TRBD1. The CDR3 spans 17 residues. V shed 8 bases, J shed 1 base, and the junction held 10 bases outside the gene matches. Germline-derived CDR1 and CDR2 are MNHEY and SMNVEV (reference sequence).

The V call is TRBV29-1, the J call TRBJ2-3; 7 nucleotides align to TRBD1. The J segment lost 0 bases and the V segment lost 7 bases, leaving 4 bases of the junction unmatched. This CDR3 contains 13 residues. CDR1 is SQVTM, CDR2 ANQGSEA, per germline. The CDR3 coding sequence is TGCAGCGCCACGACAGGGAGCACAGATACGCAGTATTTT. Translating gives CSATTGSTDTQYF.

The V and J genes are TRBV5-6 and TRBJ2-7, with D perhaps matching TRBD1 (5 bases). The CDR3 spans 13 residues. Per germline, CDR1 SGHDT and CDR2 YYEEEE. V lost 0 bases and J 8 bases, leaving 12 bases between the germline ends. CDR3 sequence: CASSLGQTGKQYF. As DNA, the CDR3 is TGTGCCAGCAGCTTGGGACAGACGGGCAAGCAGTACTTC. The whole variable domain, filled in from reference TRBV5-6 and TRBJ2-7, reads DAGVTQSPTHLIKTRGQQVTLRCSPKSGHDTVSWYQQALGQGPQFIFQYYEEEERQRGNFPDRFSGHQFPNYSSELNVNALLLGDSALYLCASSLGQTGKQYFGPGTRLTVT.

The rearrangement uses TRBV6-2 or TRBV6-3 and TRBJ2-6; D is undetermined. The CDR3 contains 15 residues. Trimming took 5 bases from V and 0 from J, leaving 8 bases between them. Germline CDR1 MNHEY, CDR2 SVGEGT. The CDR3: CASSAPSSGANVLTF. In DNA, the CDR3 is TGTGCCAGCAGTGCTCCTAGCTCTGGGGCCAACGTCCTGACTTTC.

The chain combines TRBV29-1 with TRBJ2-1; D uncertain. The CDR3 is 13 residues long. Looked up from germline, CDR1 is SQVTM and CDR2 is ANQGSEA. The V gene lost 6 bases and the J gene lost 4 bases, with 13 bases spanning the gap. CDR3 sequence (DNA): TGCAGCGTCCTCCCGACACTATACAATGAGCAGTTCTTC. It encodes CSVLPTLYNEQFF.

The gene calls are TRBV20-1 and TRBJ2-1; 12 bases line up with TRBD1. This CDR3 is 15 amino acids long. Looked up from germline, CDR1 is DFQATT and CDR2 is SNEGSKA (reference sequence). Losses at the gene ends were 6 bases for V and 9 bases for J; bases not matched to a gene: 12. DNA of the CDR3: TGCAGTGCCCCGGTGTGGGACAGGGGGCATGGTGAGCAGTTCTTC. This encodes CSAPVWDRGHGEQFF.

This chain connects TRBV2 to TRBJ1-5; possibly TRBD1 for D (6 bases). The CDR3 runs to 15 residues. Germline-derived CDR1 and CDR2 are SNHLY and FYNNEI. Trimming pared 4 bases from V and 1 base from J, leaving 11 bases between. The CDR3 DNA reads TGTGCCAGCAGTGGAGGGGGGCTCAGCAATCAGCCCCAGCATTTT. Amino acid sequence: CASSGGGLSNQPQHF. The whole variable domain, remainder taken from reference TRBV2 and TRBJ1-5, is EPEVTQTPSHQVTQMGQEVILRCVPISNHLYFYWYRQILGQKVEFLVSFYNNEISEKSEIFDDQFSVERPDGSNFTLKIRSTKLEDSAMYFCASSGGGLSNQPQHFGDGTRLSIL.

The chain combines TRBV12-3 or TRBV12-4 with TRBJ2-5, with TRBD1 identical over 8 bases. The junction had 5 bases not matched to a gene; V was cut back by 7 bases and J by 4 bases. CDR3 length equals 13 residues. DNA of the CDR3: TGTGCCAGCATCCAACAGGGGGGAGAGACCCAGTACTTC. It specifies CASIQQGGETQYF.

V gene TRBV7-9 combines with J gene TRBJ2-1; D is uncertain. CDR1 and CDR2 from the germline V gene are SEHNR and FQNEAQ (reference sequence). V lost 0 bases to trimming and J lost 3 bases, with 6 bases between them. The CDR3 contains 14 residues. CDR3 DNA sequence: TGTGCCAGCAGCTTAGCGGGCAGCTACAATGAGCAGTTCTTC. This translates into CASSLAGSYNEQFF.